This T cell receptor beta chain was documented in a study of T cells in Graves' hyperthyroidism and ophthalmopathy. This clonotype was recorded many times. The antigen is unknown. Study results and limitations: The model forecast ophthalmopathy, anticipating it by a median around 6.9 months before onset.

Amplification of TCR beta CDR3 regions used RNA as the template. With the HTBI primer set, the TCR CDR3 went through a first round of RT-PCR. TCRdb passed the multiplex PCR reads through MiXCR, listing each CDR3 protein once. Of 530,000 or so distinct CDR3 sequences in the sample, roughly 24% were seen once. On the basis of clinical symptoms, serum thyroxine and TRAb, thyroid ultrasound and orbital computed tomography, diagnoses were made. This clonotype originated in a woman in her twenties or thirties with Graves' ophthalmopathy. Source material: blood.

The CDR3 loop reads CASSLGGQNYGYTF. Here the CDR3 DNA reads TGTGCCAGCAGTTTAGGGGGACAGAACTATGGCTACACCTTC. The chain links TRBV12-3 or TRBV12-4 to TRBJ1-2; 7 nucleotides line up with TRBD1. Trimming cost V 1 base and J 2 bases; bases outside gene matches: 1. CDR3 length: 14 amino acids.